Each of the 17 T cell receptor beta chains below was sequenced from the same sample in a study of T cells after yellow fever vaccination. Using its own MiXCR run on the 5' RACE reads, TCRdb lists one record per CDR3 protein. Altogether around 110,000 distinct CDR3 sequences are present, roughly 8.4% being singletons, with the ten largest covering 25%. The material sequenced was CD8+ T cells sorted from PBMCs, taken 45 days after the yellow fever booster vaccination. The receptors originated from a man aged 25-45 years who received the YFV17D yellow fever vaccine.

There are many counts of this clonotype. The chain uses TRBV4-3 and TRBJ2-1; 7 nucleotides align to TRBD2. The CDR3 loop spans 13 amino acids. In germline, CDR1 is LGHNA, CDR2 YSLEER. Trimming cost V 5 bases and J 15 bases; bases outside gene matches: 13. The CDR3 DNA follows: TGCGCCAGCAGCTACGGACTAGACTCGTTTACGTTCTTC. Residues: CASSYGLDSFTFF.

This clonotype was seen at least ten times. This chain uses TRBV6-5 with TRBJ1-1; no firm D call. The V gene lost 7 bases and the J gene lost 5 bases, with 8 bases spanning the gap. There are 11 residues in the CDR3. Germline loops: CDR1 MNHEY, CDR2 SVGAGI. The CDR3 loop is CASTLGTEAFF. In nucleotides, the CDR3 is TGTGCCAGCACCTTGGGAACTGAAGCTTTCTTT.

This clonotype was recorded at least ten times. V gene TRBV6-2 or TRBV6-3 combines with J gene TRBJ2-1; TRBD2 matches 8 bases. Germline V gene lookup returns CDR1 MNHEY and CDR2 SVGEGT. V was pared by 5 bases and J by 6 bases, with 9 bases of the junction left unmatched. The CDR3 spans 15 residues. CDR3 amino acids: CASSAPGTSTNEQFF. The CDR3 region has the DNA TGTGCCAGCAGTGCCCCCGGGACTAGTACCAATGAGCAGTTCTTC.

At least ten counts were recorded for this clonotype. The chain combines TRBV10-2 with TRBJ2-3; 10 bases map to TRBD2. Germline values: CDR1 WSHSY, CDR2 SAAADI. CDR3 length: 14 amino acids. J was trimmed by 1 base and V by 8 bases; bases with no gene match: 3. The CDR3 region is CASQGLAGTDTQYF. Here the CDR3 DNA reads TGCGCCAGCCAAGGACTAGCGGGCACAGATACGCAGTATTTT.

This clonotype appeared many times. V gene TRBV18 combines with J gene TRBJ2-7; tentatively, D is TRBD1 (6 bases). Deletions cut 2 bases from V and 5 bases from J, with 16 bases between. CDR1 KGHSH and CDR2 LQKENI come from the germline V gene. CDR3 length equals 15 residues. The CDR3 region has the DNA TGTGCCAGCTCACCAGGGGGCGTGAGGCTTCACGAGCAGTACTTC. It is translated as CASSPGGVRLHEQYF.

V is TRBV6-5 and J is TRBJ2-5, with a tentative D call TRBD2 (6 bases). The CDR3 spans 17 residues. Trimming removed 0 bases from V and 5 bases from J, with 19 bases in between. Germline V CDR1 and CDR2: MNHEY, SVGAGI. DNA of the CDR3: TGTGCCAGCAGTTACTCGATAGGTTCCGGGAGAAGCGAGACCCAGTACTTC. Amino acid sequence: CASSYSIGSGRSETQYF.

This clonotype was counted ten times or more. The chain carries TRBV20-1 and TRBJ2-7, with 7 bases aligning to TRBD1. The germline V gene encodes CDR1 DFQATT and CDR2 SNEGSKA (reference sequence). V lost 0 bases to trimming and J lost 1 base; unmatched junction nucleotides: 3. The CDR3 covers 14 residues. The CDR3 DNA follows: TGCAGTGCTAGAGACAGGGGGTGGTCCTACGAGCAGTACTTC. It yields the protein CSARDRGWSYEQYF.

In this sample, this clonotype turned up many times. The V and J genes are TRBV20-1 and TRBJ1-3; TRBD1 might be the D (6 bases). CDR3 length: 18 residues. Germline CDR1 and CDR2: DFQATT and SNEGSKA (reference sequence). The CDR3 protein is CRPMSHDRFFLGRNTIYF. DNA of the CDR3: TGCAGACCGATGAGCCATGACAGGTTTTTCCTGGGACGGAACACCATATATTTT.

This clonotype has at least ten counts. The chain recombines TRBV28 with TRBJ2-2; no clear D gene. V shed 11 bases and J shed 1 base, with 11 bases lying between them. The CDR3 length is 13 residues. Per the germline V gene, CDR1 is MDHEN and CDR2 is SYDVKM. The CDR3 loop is CAHEALNTGELFF. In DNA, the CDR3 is TGTGCCCATGAAGCTCTGAACACCGGGGAGCTGTTTTTT.

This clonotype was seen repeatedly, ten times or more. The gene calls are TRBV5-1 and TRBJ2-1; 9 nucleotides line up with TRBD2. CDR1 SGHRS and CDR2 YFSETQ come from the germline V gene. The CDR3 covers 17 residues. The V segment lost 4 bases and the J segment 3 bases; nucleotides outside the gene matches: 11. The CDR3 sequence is CASSPKTSGLYYNEQFF. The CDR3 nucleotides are TGCGCCAGCAGCCCCAAAACTAGCGGGCTATACTACAATGAGCAGTTCTTC.

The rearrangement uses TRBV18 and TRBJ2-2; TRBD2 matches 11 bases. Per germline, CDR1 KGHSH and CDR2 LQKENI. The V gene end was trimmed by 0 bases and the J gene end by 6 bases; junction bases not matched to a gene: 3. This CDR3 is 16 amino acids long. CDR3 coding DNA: TGTGCCAGCTCACCACCGACTAGCGGGATCCCCGGGGAGCTGTTTTTT. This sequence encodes CASSPPTSGIPGELFF. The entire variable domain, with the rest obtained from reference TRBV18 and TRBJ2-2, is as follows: NAGVMQNPRHLVRRRGQEARLRCSPMKGHSHVYWYRQLPEEGLKFMVYLQKENIIDESGMPKERFSAEFPKEGPSILRIQQVVRGDSAAYFCASSPPTSGIPGELFFGEGSRLTVL.

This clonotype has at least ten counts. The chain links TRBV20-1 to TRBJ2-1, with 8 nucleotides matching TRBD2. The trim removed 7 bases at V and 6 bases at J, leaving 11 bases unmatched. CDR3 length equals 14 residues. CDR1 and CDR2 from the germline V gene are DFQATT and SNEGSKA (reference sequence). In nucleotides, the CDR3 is TGCAGTGTTAATTCGGGAGGGCCGTCCAATGAGCAGTTCTTC. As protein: CSVNSGGPSNEQFF.

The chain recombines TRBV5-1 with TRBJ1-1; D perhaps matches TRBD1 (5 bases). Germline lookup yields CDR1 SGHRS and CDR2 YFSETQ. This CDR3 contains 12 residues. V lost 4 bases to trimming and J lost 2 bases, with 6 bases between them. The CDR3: CASSQGNTEAFF. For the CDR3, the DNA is TGCGCCAGCAGCCAGGGAAACACTGAAGCTTTCTTT.

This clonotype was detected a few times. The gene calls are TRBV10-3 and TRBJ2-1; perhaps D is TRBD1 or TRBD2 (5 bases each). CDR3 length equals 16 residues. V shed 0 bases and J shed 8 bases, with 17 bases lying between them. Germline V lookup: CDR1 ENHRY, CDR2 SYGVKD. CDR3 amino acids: CAISESRLGVGYEQFF. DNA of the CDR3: TGTGCCATCAGTGAGTCCCGTCTGGGGGTCGGATATGAGCAGTTCTTC.

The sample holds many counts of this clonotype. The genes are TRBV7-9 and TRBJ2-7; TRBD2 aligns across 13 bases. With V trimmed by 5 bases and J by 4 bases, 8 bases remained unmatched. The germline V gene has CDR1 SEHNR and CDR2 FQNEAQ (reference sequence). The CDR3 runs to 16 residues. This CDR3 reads CASSPTGLAGAYEQYF. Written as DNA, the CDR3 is TGTGCCAGCAGCCCCACAGGACTAGCGGGAGCTTACGAGCAGTACTTC.

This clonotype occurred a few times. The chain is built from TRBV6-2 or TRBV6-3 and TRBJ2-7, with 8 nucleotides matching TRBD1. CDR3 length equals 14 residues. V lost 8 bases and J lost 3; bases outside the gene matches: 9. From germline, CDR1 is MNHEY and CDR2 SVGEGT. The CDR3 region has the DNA TGTGCCAGCGACCAGGGGGCCCAAAACTACGAGCAGTACTTC. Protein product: CASDQGAQNYEQYF.

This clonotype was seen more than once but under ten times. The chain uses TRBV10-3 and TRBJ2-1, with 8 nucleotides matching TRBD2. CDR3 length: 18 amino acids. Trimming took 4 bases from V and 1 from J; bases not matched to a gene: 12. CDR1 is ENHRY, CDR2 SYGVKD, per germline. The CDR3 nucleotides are TGTGCCATCAGTGTCGAGGTAGCGGGAACTCCTTCCTACAATGAGCAGTTCTTC. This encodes CAISVEVAGTPSYNEQFF.